The rows below give T cell receptor beta chains drawn from one sample of a study of OX40 agonist ivuxolimab in advanced cancers. Only in-frame clones appear in the TCRdb table, and some are missing; sequencing was by immunoSEQ multiplex PCR. The profile shows around 63,000 clones, 85% to 90% of them singletons. The sequencing used CD4+ or CD8+ T cells sorted from blood, collected in a trial of the OX40 agonist ivuxolimab. These receptors were obtained from an adult with an advanced solid tumor such as melanoma, head and neck, liver or kidney cancer. Each CDR3 is given with its conserved first and last residue. The D gene is left open where the match is weak. Some rows mark clone size as missing; the rest say once, few, many or name a class of expanded clone.

length	size	D	V	J	DNA	CDR3
15	few	NA	TRBV15	TRBJ2-7	TGTGCCACCAGGGCAAATTTTGAAGACACCGGAGAGCAGTACTTC	CATRANFEDTGEQYF
17	NA	NA	TRBV6-1	TRBJ1-1	TGTGCCAGCAGTGAAGGATTCACGGCACGGATGAACACTGAAGCTTTCTTT	CASSEGFTARMNTEAFF
18	NA	TRBD2	TRBV5-1	TRBJ2-1	TGCGCCAGCAGCTTGGGTTTCTGGGCTAGCGGGAGCTACAATGAGCAGTTCTTC	CASSLGFWASGSYNEQFF
14	NA	TRBD1	TRBV5-1	TRBJ1-2	TGCGCCAGCAGCCCCGGGACAGGGAGTTATGGCTACACCTTC	CASSPGTGSYGYTF
16	few	NA	TRBV7-5	TRBJ2-3	TGTGCCAGAAGCTATATCATTAGTTCGGGCACAGATACGCAGTATTTT	CARSYIISSGTDTQYF
11	NA	NA	TRBV20-1	TRBJ2-3	TGCAGTGCAAGTTCCCCAGATACGCAGTATTTT	CSASSPDTQYF
12	NA	NA	TRBV6-5	TRBJ2-1	TGTGCCAGCAGTTACGAGGGAGATAAGCAGTTCTTC	CASSYEGDKQFF
16	NA	TRBD2	TRBV5-1	TRBJ2-3	TGCGCCAGCAGCCTCACAGCGGGGGGGCTCGGAGATACGCAGTATTTT	CASSLTAGGLGDTQYF
17	NA	TRBD1	TRBV28	TRBJ1-5	TGTGCCAGCAGTCCACCGGACAGGGGGTATGGCAATCAGCCCCAGCATTTT	CASSPPDRGYGNQPQHF
16	NA	TRBD2	TRBV14	TRBJ2-5	TGTGCCAGCAGCCAAGGACTAGCGGGATTCGTTGAGACCCAGTACTTC	CASSQGLAGFVETQYF
15	NA	TRBD2	TRBV5-4	TRBJ2-5	TGTGCCAGCAGCCCAAGACTAGCGGGCCAAGAGACCCAGTACTTC	CASSPRLAGQETQYF
16	NA	NA	TRBV7-6	TRBJ2-5	TGTGCCAGCAGCTTAGGGGCAGGGCCCTTTGTGGAGACCCAGTACTTC	CASSLGAGPFVETQYF
14	NA	NA	TRBV11-2	TRBJ2-7	TGTGCCAGCAGCTTAGTGGCAGCTAACTACGAGCAGTACTTC	CASSLVAANYEQYF
13	NA	NA	TRBV5-4	TRBJ1-2	TGTGCCAGCAGCTTTTATAGTACGTATGGCTACACCTTC	CASSFYSTYGYTF
15	NA	NA	TRBV5-4	TRBJ1-3	TGTGCCAGCAGCTTGGCGGGGGCCTCTGGAAACACCATATATTTT	CASSLAGASGNTIYF
13	NA	TRBD1	TRBV7-2	TRBJ1-1	TGTGCCAGCAGCTTAGAAACAGGGGTGATTGCTTTCTTT	CASSLETGVIAFF
16	NA	NA	TRBV19	TRBJ2-2	TGTGCCAGTAGTATAGATAGTAGGAGAGTCACCGGGGAGCTGTTTTTT	CASSIDSRRVTGELFF
15	NA	TRBD1	TRBV4-2	TRBJ1-1	TGTGCCAGCAGCCATGCCCTAGGGACAGACAGAGAAGCTTTCTTT	CASSHALGTDREAFF
15	NA	TRBD2	TRBV7-2	TRBJ2-1	TGTGCCAGCAGCTTAGCGGGGACTAGCGGGTACGAGCAGTTCTTC	CASSLAGTSGYEQFF
16	NA	TRBD2	TRBV5-8	TRBJ2-3	TGTGCCAGCAGCTTGGGGCTAGCGGGGGGCACAGATACGCAGTATTTT	CASSLGLAGGTDTQYF
14	NA	NA	TRBV5-1	TRBJ2-5	TGCGCCAGCAGCTTGGCCGAGGGAATGGAGACCCAGTACTTC	CASSLAEGMETQYF
12	NA	NA	TRBV28	TRBJ2-2	TGTGCCAGCCGCCTTTACACCGGGGAGCTGTTTTTT	CASRLYTGELFF
11	NA	NA	TRBV28	TRBJ1-6	TGTGCCAGCAGTTTAGGGTCACCCCTCCACTTT	CASSLGSPLHF
16	NA	NA	TRBV27	TRBJ2-1	TGTGCCAGCAGCCCTGCTGGGACCCCCGAGTCGGATGAGCAGTTCTTC	CASSPAGTPESDEQFF
20	NA	NA	TRBV19	TRBJ1-1	TGTGCCAGTAGTATTTGGGTTTCACAGGGAAGATTGGTGGGGAACACTGAAGCTTTCTTT	CASSIWVSQGRLVGNTEAFF
16	NA	TRBD2	TRBV4-1	TRBJ2-2	TGCGCCAGCAGCCCCGGTCGGAGAGCGGGAGCCGGGGAGCTGTTTTTT	CASSPGRRAGAGELFF
15	NA	TRBD1	TRBV5-1	TRBJ2-7	TGCGCCAGCAGCGGTGGGACAGCAACCTCCTACGAGCAGTACTTC	CASSGGTATSYEQYF
15	once	NA	TRBV7-2	TRBJ1-4	TGTGCCAGCAGCCCCCCGGGAGGGTCTAATGAAAAACTGTTTTTT	CASSPPGGSNEKLFF
15	NA	TRBD1	TRBV5-1	TRBJ1-2	TGCGCCAGCAGCTTTGGGACAGGGGCCTCATATGGCTACACCTTC	CASSFGTGASYGYTF
14	NA	TRBD2	TRBV7-2	TRBJ2-7	TGTGCCAGCCTAATAGCGGGAGGGCCTAGCGAGCAGTACTTC	CASLIAGGPSEQYF
13	NA	NA	TRBV5-1	TRBJ2-2	TGCGCCAGCAGCCCAATGGGCACCGGGGAGCTGTTTTTT	CASSPMGTGELFF
15	NA	NA	TRBV5-4	TRBJ2-1	TGTGCCAGCAGCTTGCCGGGACGGAGAGTCAATGAGCAGTTCTTC	CASSLPGRRVNEQFF
13	NA	NA	TRBV29-1	TRBJ1-1	TGCAGCGTTGGACGGGGCCTGAACACTGAAGCTTTCTTT	CSVGRGLNTEAFF
13	NA	TRBD1	TRBV27	TRBJ1-5	TGTGCCAGCAGTGCCGACAGGGGTCAGCCCCAGCATTTT	CASSADRGQPQHF
14	NA	NA	TRBV5-8	TRBJ2-7	TGTGCCAGCAGCTCGAGGGCGGGATCCTACGAGCAGTACTTC	CASSSRAGSYEQYF
13	once	NA	TRBV5-1	TRBJ1-1	TGCGCCAGCAGCTTGCGGGGGAACACTGAAGCTTTCTTT	CASSLRGNTEAFF
15	NA	NA	TRBV6-6	TRBJ2-2	TGTGCCAGCAGTTATCCCGGGAGAGGCACCGGGGAGCTGTTTTTT	CASSYPGRGTGELFF
14	once	NA	TRBV5-4	TRBJ1-2	TGTGCCAGCAGCTCTCCCAAAATCGACTATGGCTACACCTTC	CASSSPKIDYGYTF
11	NA	NA	TRBV20-1	TRBJ1-1	TGCAGTGCTAGAGATCGGATGGAAGCTTTCTTT	CSARDRMEAFF
13	once	NA	TRBV7-3	TRBJ2-5	TGTGCCAGCAGCCCCGGGTCCCAAGAGACCCAGTACTTC	CASSPGSQETQYF
12	NA	NA	TRBV27	TRBJ1-2	TGTGCCAGCAGTTTAGAGGGGCAGGGCTACACCTTC	CASSLEGQGYTF
13	NA	TRBD1	TRBV29-1	TRBJ1-1	TGCAGCGTTCAGACAGGGGGTGACACTGAAGCTTTCTTT	CSVQTGGDTEAFF
14	NA	NA	TRBV4-2	TRBJ2-3	TGTGCCAGCAGCCAAGCTACTAGCACAGATACGCAGTATTTT	CASSQATSTDTQYF
19	NA	TRBD1	TRBV19	TRBJ2-6	TGTGCCAGTAGTAGAGGGATGGGACAGGGACTCTCTGGGGCCAACGTCCTGACTTTC	CASSRGMGQGLSGANVLTF
14	NA	NA	TRBV19	TRBJ1-2	TGTGCCAGTAGGGAAGAAAGGTTGTTTGGTGGCTACACCTTC	CASREERLFGGYTF
13	NA	NA	TRBV18	TRBJ2-7	TGTGCCAGCTCACCAGGTTCCTCCTACGAGCAGTACTTC	CASSPGSSYEQYF
15	NA	NA	TRBV25-1	TRBJ1-2	TGTGCCAGCAGCACTCCAGGACGGGACCAGGGTGGCTACACCTTC	CASSTPGRDQGGYTF
16	NA	NA	TRBV9	TRBJ2-3	TGTGCCAGCAGCGTAGGCGCAGGCGCTAGCACAGATACGCAGTATTTT	CASSVGAGASTDTQYF
13	NA	NA	TRBV29-1	TRBJ1-3	TGCAGCGTTGAAGAGGAACAGGGAAACACCATATATTTT	CSVEEEQGNTIYF